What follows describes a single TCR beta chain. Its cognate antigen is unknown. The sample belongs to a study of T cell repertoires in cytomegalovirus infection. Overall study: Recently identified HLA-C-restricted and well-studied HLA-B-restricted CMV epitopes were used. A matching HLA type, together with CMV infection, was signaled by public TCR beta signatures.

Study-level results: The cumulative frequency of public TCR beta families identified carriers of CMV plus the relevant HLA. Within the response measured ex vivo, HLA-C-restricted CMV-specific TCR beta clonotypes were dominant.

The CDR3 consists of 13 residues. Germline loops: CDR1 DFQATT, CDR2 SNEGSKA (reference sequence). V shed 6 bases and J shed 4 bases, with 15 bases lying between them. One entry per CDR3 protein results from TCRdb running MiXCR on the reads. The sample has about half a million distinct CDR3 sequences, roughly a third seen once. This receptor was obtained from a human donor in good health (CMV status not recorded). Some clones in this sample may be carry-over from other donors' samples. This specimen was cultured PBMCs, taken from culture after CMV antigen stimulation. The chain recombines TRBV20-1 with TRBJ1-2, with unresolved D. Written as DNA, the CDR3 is TGCAGTGCCGAGAGACGGATATCCTATGGCTACACCTTC. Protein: CSAERRISYGYTF.